The rows below give T cell receptor beta chains drawn from one sample of a study of post-analysis software for immune sequencing data. TCRdb re-analysed the PCR reads in MiXCR, keeping a single row per CDR3 protein. Among hundreds of thousands of distinct CDR3 sequences listed, 59% were seen once. The sample taken for sequencing was blood. These receptors were obtained from a girl aged 2-10 years with multiple sclerosis. CDR3s include the opening cysteine and the closing phenylalanine or tryptophan. D genes are given only for firm matches. The size entry is marked missing in some rows and otherwise reads once, few, many or a size class.

v_gene: TRBV2; j_gene: TRBJ1-2; d_gene: NA; abundance: few; CDR3nt: TGTGCCAGCAGTGACGTGGGGAGCTACACCTTC; CDR3aa: CASSDVGSYTF
v_gene: TRBV7-9; j_gene: TRBJ1-2; d_gene: NA; abundance: once; CDR3nt: TGTGCCAGCAGCTTAGTTGAGCGTTCAGGGAACTACACCTTC; CDR3aa: CASSLVERSGNYTF
v_gene: TRBV5-6; j_gene: TRBJ2-1; d_gene: TRBD2; abundance: NA; CDR3nt: TGTGCCAGCAGCTTCTCTGGGACTAGCGGTTACAATGAGCAGTTCTTC; CDR3aa: CASSFSGTSGYNEQFF
v_gene: TRBV7-2; j_gene: TRBJ2-1; d_gene: NA; abundance: few; CDR3nt: TGTGCCAGCAGCTCCCCTCGATCTGAGCAGTTCTTC; CDR3aa: CASSSPRSEQFF
v_gene: TRBV6-2/TRBV6-3; j_gene: TRBJ2-5; d_gene: TRBD1; abundance: NA; CDR3nt: TGTGCCAGCAGTTCCCAGGGGGCATTAAAAGAGACCCAGTACTTC; CDR3aa: CASSSQGALKETQYF
v_gene: TRBV6-5; j_gene: TRBJ2-1; d_gene: NA; abundance: few; CDR3nt: TGTGCCAGCAAGACCGTTAACTCCTACAATGAGCAGTTCTTC; CDR3aa: CASKTVNSYNEQFF
v_gene: TRBV18; j_gene: TRBJ1-2; d_gene: NA; abundance: NA; CDR3nt: TGTGCCAGCTCACCAAACAGGGACAACTATGGCTACACCTTC; CDR3aa: CASSPNRDNYGYTF
v_gene: TRBV5-1; j_gene: TRBJ2-1; d_gene: TRBD1; abundance: few; CDR3nt: TGCGCCAGCAGCACAGGGGCCTACAATGAGCAGTTCTTC; CDR3aa: CASSTGAYNEQFF
v_gene: TRBV7-3; j_gene: TRBJ2-1; d_gene: TRBD2; abundance: once; CDR3nt: TGTGCCAGCAGCTTAAATAGCGGGTACAATGAGCAGTTCTTC; CDR3aa: CASSLNSGYNEQFF
v_gene: TRBV6-5; j_gene: TRBJ2-6; d_gene: NA; abundance: few; CDR3nt: TGTGCCAGCAGTTACAGCGAGGGGGCCAACGTCCTGACTTTC; CDR3aa: CASSYSEGANVLTF
v_gene: TRBV29-1; j_gene: TRBJ2-4; d_gene: NA; abundance: NA; CDR3nt: TGCAGCGTTGTCCCCACGACCGACGGCAAAAACATTCAGTACTTC; CDR3aa: CSVVPTTDGKNIQYF
v_gene: TRBV7-2; j_gene: TRBJ2-1; d_gene: NA; abundance: NA; CDR3nt: TGTGCCAGCAGCCGGATGGGGGCGCGTGAGCAGTTCTTC; CDR3aa: CASSRMGAREQFF